These T cell receptor beta chains were read from a single sample in a study of CD8+CD57+ T cells in acquired aplastic anemia. TCRdb redid the calling of the reads with MiXCR, one entry per CDR3 protein. The table shows some 200,000 distinct CDR3 sequences, with 34% occurring only once. Sequencing input: sorted CD4+, CD8+, or CD8+CD57+ T cells (not recorded which) from PBMCs. The receptor set was obtained from a human donor in good health, serving as a control. The CDR3 runs from the conserved cysteine through the conserved F or W. A D gene is named only where the DNA matches it firmly. Some rows have no size entry. The others give once, few or many, or a class for an expanded clone.

len,v_gene,j_gene,abundance,d_gene,CDR3aa,CDR3nt
16,TRBV15,TRBJ2-1,few,NA,CASSRGLTRVANEQFF,TGTGCCAGCAGCCGCGGCCTAACCCGCGTGGCCAATGAGCAGTTCTTC
13,TRBV20-1,TRBJ2-1,NA,NA,CSATWAGINEQFF,TGCAGTGCCACTTGGGCAGGGATCAATGAGCAGTTCTTC
15,TRBV6-1,TRBJ1-4,once,TRBD1,CASREGQGAREKLFF,TGTGCCAGCAGAGAAGGACAGGGGGCAAGAGAAAAACTGTTTTTT
14,TRBV2,TRBJ1-6,NA,NA,CASLGSGGGSPLHF,TGTGCCAGCTTGGGGTCTGGGGGCGGCTCACCCCTCCACTTT
15,TRBV12-3/TRBV12-4,TRBJ2-7,once,NA,CASSLVISGSYEQYF,TGTGCCAGCAGTTTAGTAATCAGTGGCTCCTACGAGCAGTACTTC
13,TRBV25-1,TRBJ1-2,many,NA,CASSEGAGYGYTF,TGTGCCAGCAGTGAGGGCGCCGGCTATGGCTACACCTTC
11,TRBV2,TRBJ2-7,many,NA,CASSEWREQYF,TGTGCCAGCAGTGAGTGGCGGGAGCAGTACTTC
14,TRBV27,TRBJ1-2,NA,NA,CASRRTVGFYGYTF,TGTGCCAGCAGAAGGACAGTAGGGTTCTATGGCTACACCTTC
15,TRBV20-1,TRBJ2-7,many,NA,CSARSLGLAGGEQYF,TGCAGTGCTAGATCCTTGGGGCTAGCTGGGGGCGAGCAGTACTTC
14,TRBV2,TRBJ2-7,many,NA,CASSEYPSSYEQYF,TGTGCCAGCAGTGAATACCCTAGCTCCTACGAGCAGTACTTC
13,TRBV7-9,TRBJ2-2,NA,NA,CASSLAFRGELFF,TGTGCCAGCAGCTTAGCGTTTCGCGGGGAGCTGTTTTTT
15,TRBV20-1,TRBJ2-3,NA,TRBD2,CSAPPLAGGTDTQYF,TGCAGTGCTCCACCCCTAGCGGGGGGCACAGATACGCAGTATTTT
13,TRBV7-9,TRBJ2-3,NA,NA,CAGSLAGSATQYF,TGTGCCGGCAGCCTCGCAGGCTCGGCTACGCAGTATTTT
17,TRBV5-1,TRBJ1-4,NA,NA,CASSLHGAFSTNEKLFF,TGCGCCAGCAGCCTTCATGGGGCCTTTTCAACTAATGAAAAACTGTTTTTT
13,TRBV6-1,TRBJ2-1,NA,TRBD2,CASRGTSVGEQFF,TGTGCCAGCAGGGGGACTAGCGTCGGTGAGCAGTTCTTC
13,TRBV4-1,TRBJ2-7,many,NA,CASSQDTGREQYF,TGCGCCAGCAGCCAAGATACTGGTCGCGAGCAGTACTTC
13,TRBV12-3/TRBV12-4,TRBJ2-1,few,NA,CASSPDNYNEQFF,TGTGCCAGCAGTCCGGACAACTACAATGAGCAGTTCTTC
18,TRBV24-1,TRBJ2-7,NA,TRBD2,CATSSPGLAAVNSYEQYF,TGTGCCACCAGCAGCCCGGGACTAGCGGCCGTCAACTCCTACGAGCAGTACTTC
16,TRBV10-2,TRBJ2-2,NA,NA,CASSDSFHLLTGELFF,TGCGCCAGCAGTGATAGTTTCCACCTCTTGACCGGGGAGCTGTTTTTT
16,TRBV10-3,TRBJ1-1,NA,TRBD1,CASSDHTHRGNTEAFF,TGTGCCAGCAGTGACCACACACACAGGGGCAACACTGAAGCTTTCTTT
11,TRBV29-1,TRBJ2-5,many,TRBD1,CSADRGRTQYF,TGCAGCGCTGACAGGGGTCGGACCCAGTACTTC
14,TRBV2,TRBJ1-6,NA,NA,CASSELGRNSPLHF,TGTGCCAGCAGTGAACTGGGGCGCAATTCACCCCTCCACTTT
14,TRBV5-1,TRBJ2-7,many,NA,CASSAAVGQYEQYF,TGCGCCAGCAGCGCGGCGGTGGGACAATACGAGCAATACTTC
12,TRBV10-2,TRBJ1-1,many,NA,CATRDVKAEAFF,TGCGCCACCAGGGACGTGAAGGCTGAAGCTTTCTTT
15,TRBV6-1,TRBJ1-1,NA,NA,CASSPQGGWRTEAFF,TGTGCCAGCAGCCCTCAGGGAGGGTGGCGGACTGAAGCTTTCTTT
12,TRBV20-1,TRBJ2-1,many,NA,CSASTQGVEQFF,TGCAGTGCTAGCACGCAGGGAGTAGAGCAGTTCTTC
16,TRBV15,TRBJ2-1,many,TRBD2,CATSRDDSGSHHEQFF,TGTGCCACCAGCAGAGATGATAGCGGGAGTCACCATGAGCAGTTCTTC
15,TRBV6-4,TRBJ2-3,NA,NA,CASSALESSTDTQYF,TGTGCCAGCAGCGCTCTCGAGTCTAGCACAGATACGCAGTATTTT
14,TRBV20-1,TRBJ2-1,many,NA,CSARVSGVTNEQFF,TGCAGTGCTAGAGTGTCAGGTGTCACCAATGAGCAGTTCTTC
13,TRBV12-3/TRBV12-4,TRBJ1-1,NA,NA,CASSLTRNTEASF,TGTGCCAGCAGTTTGACCAGAAACACTGAAGCTTCCTTT
15,TRBV29-1,TRBJ1-1,NA,TRBD1,CSVVGQAPSGTEAFF,TGCAGCGTTGTGGGACAGGCGCCGTCGGGCACTGAAGCTTTCTTT
17,TRBV15,TRBJ1-6,NA,TRBD1,CATSTTGLDPYNSPLHF,TGTGCCACCAGCACGACAGGGTTGGATCCTTATAATTCACCCCTCCACTTT
16,TRBV5-1,TRBJ2-3,few,TRBD2,CASSLVASGSTDTQYF,TGCGCCAGCAGCTTGGTGGCTAGCGGAAGCACAGATACGCAGTATTTT
15,TRBV24-1,TRBJ2-7,many,TRBD2,CATSDGGEESYEQYF,TGTGCCACCAGTGATGGGGGGGAGGAATCCTACGAGCAGTACTTC
12,TRBV29-1,TRBJ1-2,many,NA,CSVVRVTYGYTF,TGCAGCGTTGTAAGGGTCACCTATGGCTACACCTTC
14,TRBV9,TRBJ2-2,few,NA,CASSVVLDTGELFF,TGTGCCAGCAGCGTAGTACTAGATACCGGGGAGCTGTTTTTT
14,TRBV6-1,TRBJ1-2,few,NA,CASSELARDYGYTF,TGTGCCAGCAGTGAACTAGCCAGGGATTATGGCTACACCTTC
17,TRBV2,TRBJ2-7,many,TRBD1,CASTVWGTGQSGYEQYF,TGTGCCAGCACCGTATGGGGGACAGGGCAGTCTGGCTACGAGCAGTACTTC
12,TRBV10-3,TRBJ1-1,NA,NA,CASSLAQSGAFF,TGTGCCAGCAGTTTGGCCCAATCGGGAGCTTTCTTT
14,TRBV2,TRBJ2-7,NA,NA,CASSEVKGSCEQYF,TGTGCCAGCAGTGAAGTTAAGGGGTCCTGCGAGCAGTACTTC
15,TRBV19,TRBJ2-1,NA,TRBD2,CASSRLAGAGRVQFF,TGTGCCAGCTCCCGGCTAGCTGGGGCAGGGAGGGTGCAGTTCTTC
14,TRBV2,TRBJ2-7,NA,TRBD1,CASRQGQGFYEQYF,TGTGCCAGCAGACAGGGACAGGGGTTCTACGAGCAGTACTTC
16,TRBV9,TRBJ2-1,many,TRBD2,CASSVKRGPTYNEQFF,TGTGCCAGCAGCGTCAAGCGGGGCCCCACGTACAATGAGCAGTTCTTC
14,TRBV15,TRBJ1-6,few,NA,CATSRGSGNSPLHF,TGTGCCACCAGCAGGGGCTCAGGGAATTCACCCCTCCACTTT
15,TRBV5-4,TRBJ2-7,once,TRBD1,CASSWDSGSSCEQYF,TGTGCCAGCAGTTGGGACAGCGGATCCTCCTGCGAGCAGTACTTC
13,TRBV20-1,TRBJ2-7,many,NA,CSARGGYEYEQYF,TGCAGTGCTAGAGGGGGATATGAGTACGAGCAGTACTTC
17,TRBV4-1,TRBJ1-3,NA,TRBD1,CASSQVNRGKAGNTIYF,TGCGCCAGCAGCCAAGTAAACAGGGGTAAGGCTGGAAACACCATATATTTT
12,TRBV29-1,TRBJ1-1,NA,TRBD1,CSVEDRDTEAFF,TGCAGCGTTGAGGACAGGGACACTGAAGCTTTCTTT
15,TRBV2,TRBJ1-2,many,NA,CASSVFDGPNYGYTF,TGTGCCAGCAGTGTGTTCGACGGCCCGAACTATGGCTACACCTTC
19,TRBV28,TRBJ1-2,NA,NA,CASSYRLRGKTPTRHGYTF,TGTGCCAGCAGTTATCGCCTCCGGGGTAAAACTCCTACAAGGCATGGCTACACCTTC
15,TRBV15,TRBJ1-1,many,NA,CATSREAGLNTEAFF,TGTGCCACCAGCAGAGAGGCGGGTTTGAACACTGAAGCTTTCTTT